This TCR beta chain comes out of a study of a mutant IDH1 vaccine in newly diagnosed glioma. At the level of the study: Vaccination started 4-6 weeks after radiotherapy alone, or with temozolomide cycles. In the visit schedule, V12 fell in week 35, while V13 fell in week 47.

Some clones are missing from TCRdb's copy, which holds only in-frame ones; the method was immunoSEQ multiplex PCR. The table includes tens of thousands of clones, about four fifths detected once. CDR1 and CDR2 (germline): SGHRS, YFSETQ. Trimming removed 2 bases from V and 7 bases from J, with 18 bases in between. The CDR3 has 16 residues. Time point noted: week 35, safety follow-up. Alongside topical imiquimod, each dose of vaccine comprised 300 ug of mutant IDH1 20-mer peptide. Newly diagnosed WHO grade 3 or 4 IDH1-mutant, ATRX-lost astrocytomas were identified in the donors. A remark on this clone: Its antigen remains unknown.

The source material was PBMCs, sampled from a glioma patient whose treatment included an IDH1 peptide vaccine. The TCR comes from a man aged 35 to 55 with glioma. This chain connects TRBV5-1 to TRBJ1-4; weak D call: TRBD1 (5 bases). The CDR3 region has the DNA TGCGCCAGCAGCTTCGGTGGTCCAGGGTTGAGTGAAAAACTGTTTTTT. It specifies CASSFGGPGLSEKLFF.